This T cell receptor (beta chain) comes out of a study of control samples from healthy donors and cancer patients. Profiled with immunoSEQ multiplex PCR; TCRdb holds only in-frame clones, not every one. The data show about 92,000 clones, approximately 82% seen once. Within the sample, this clone is medium-sized. The sequence was collected from a woman aged 55-69 years in good health. Sequencing was done on a sample of blood.

In nucleotides, the CDR3 is TGTGTTAAGGTCACCGGGGAGCTGTTTTTT. Its protein product is CVKVTGELFF. This sequence joins TRBV24-1 and TRBJ2-2; D not resolved. The CDR3 consists of 10 residues. Germline V gives CDR1 KGHDR, CDR2 SFDVKD.